This passage covers 21 T cell receptor beta chains from one sample sequenced in a study of shared clonotypes between healthy human individuals. The repertoire was sequenced with immunoSEQ multiplex PCR; TCRdb's copy has only in-frame clones and lacks some. The sample consists of about 110,000 clones, 65% to 75% of them appearing once. What was sequenced was memory CD8+ T cells sorted from blood. Subset defined: CD45RO+ cells pooled with CCR7-negative TemRA cells. These receptors came from a woman aged 25 to 45 in good health.

The CDR3 bases are TGTGCCAGCAGTTACCAGACTAGCGGCGGTGAGCAGTTCTTC. This codes for CASSYQTSGGEQFF. The gene calls are TRBV6-5 and TRBJ2-1, with 9 positions matching TRBD2. V was pared by 2 bases and J by 9 bases, with 5 bases of the junction left unmatched. CDR3 length equals 14 residues. Germline values: CDR1 MNHEY, CDR2 SVGAGI.

This clone appeared many times. The chain combines TRBV27 with TRBJ2-7, with D hard to call. Looked up from germline, CDR1 is MNHEY and CDR2 is SMNVEV (reference sequence). Deletions cut 0 bases from V and 0 bases from J, with 15 bases between. The CDR3 runs to 17 residues. The CDR3 reads CASSLSQGQPSSYEQYF. CDR3 bases: TGTGCCAGCAGTTTATCTCAAGGGCAGCCTAGCTCCTACGAGCAGTACTTC.

This clone was recorded a few times. The chain joins TRBV1 to TRBJ1-3; the table's D call TRBD1 went unverified against the DNA. TRBV1 represents a pseudogene. CDR3 length equals 19 residues. CDR3 coding DNA: TGCACCAGCAGCCAAGAGGTGAAGGGGGAACAATTAACCGGAAACACCATATATTTT. This sequence encodes CTSSQEVKGEQLTGNTIYF.

In its sample, this clone was seen many times. CDR3 nucleotide sequence: TGTGCCAGCAGTGACTCGGCGGGAGGGCCCGAGACCCAGTACTTC. Translation: CASSDSAGGPETQYF. The chain recombines TRBV6-4 with TRBJ2-5, with 9 bases identical to TRBD2. With V trimmed by 0 bases and J by 5 bases, 4 bases remained unmatched. Germline-derived CDR1 and CDR2 are MRHNA and SNTAGT. The length of the CDR3 is 15 residues.

The chain links TRBV6-4 to TRBJ2-2; tentative D call: TRBD1 (6 bases). Germline V gene data show CDR1 as MRHNA and CDR2 as SNTAGT. The ends were cut back, 3 bases at V and 5 bases at J, with 13 bases in the middle. The CDR3 is made up of 15 amino acids. CDR3 DNA: TGTGCCAGCAGTGATGACAGGACACAAACCGGGGAGCTGTTTTTT. Protein product: CASSDDRTQTGELFF.

This clone was observed once. This rearrangement joins TRBV9 to TRBJ1-1, with TRBD1 as a possible D gene (6 bases). V was shortened by 4 bases and J by 4 bases, with 26 bases between the two germline ends. Germline V lookup: CDR1 SGDLS, CDR2 YYNGEE. The CDR3 runs to 18 residues. The CDR3: CASSQSVGGGYIGTEAFF. The CDR3 DNA sequence: TGTGCCAGCAGCCAGTCCGTCGGGGGCGGTTATATAGGCACTGAAGCTTTCTTT.

The chain couples TRBV28 to TRBJ2-1; D not certain. This CDR3 has 16 residues. From germline, CDR1 is MDHEN and CDR2 SYDVKM. The V end was cut by 6 bases, the J end by 4 bases, with 19 bases between. CDR3 amino acids: CASSLPPSPPYNEQFF. CDR3 nucleotide sequence: TGTGCCAGCAGCCTACCGCCGAGTCCCCCTTACAATGAGCAGTTCTTC. Using reference TRBV28 and TRBJ2-1 for the parts outside the CDR3, the full variable domain is DVKVTQSSRYLVKRTGEKVFLECVQDMDHENMFWYRQDPGLGLRLIYFSYDVKMKEKGDIPEGYSVSREKKERFSLILESASTNQTSMYLCASSLPPSPPYNEQFFGPGTRLTVL.

The chain carries TRBV2 and TRBJ1-4, with D unclear. The germline V and J ends were trimmed by 11 bases and 8 bases, with 15 bases remaining between them. Germline V gives CDR1 SNHLY, CDR2 FYNNEI. CDR3 size: 12 residues. This CDR3 reads CAGRPNAEKLFF. The CDR3 DNA sequence: TGTGCCGGACGACCGAACGCGGAAAAACTGTTTTTT.

The chain links TRBV7-9 to TRBJ2-7; perhaps TRBD2 as D (6 bases). Germline assignment: CDR1 SEHNR and CDR2 FQNEAQ (reference sequence). CDR3 length equals 15 residues. V gave up 4 bases and J gave up 4 bases, with 17 bases separating them. The CDR3 nucleotides are TGTGCCAGCAGCTCACGGGGGAGCCCTGATTACGAGCAGTACTTC. It specifies CASSSRGSPDYEQYF.

The J gene is TRBJ2-7, the V gene TRBV6-5, with TRBD2 as a possible D gene (5 bases). The germline V and J ends were trimmed by 6 bases and 2 bases, with 14 bases remaining between them. CDR3 length: 14 residues. The germline CDR1 and CDR2 sequences are MNHEY and SVGAGI. CDR3 protein: CASSYSETPYEQYF. The CDR3 nucleotides read TGTGCCAGCAGCTATAGCGAAACCCCCTACGAGCAGTACTTC.

This sequence joins TRBV4-2 and TRBJ2-4, with 13 bases aligning to TRBD2. Germline assignment: CDR1 LGHNA and CDR2 YNFKEQ. This CDR3 region has 16 residues. V shed 0 bases, J shed 7 bases, and the junction held 3 bases outside the gene matches. CDR3 bases: TGTGCCAGCAGCCAAGATAAACTAGCGGGAGGGAACATTCAGTACTTC. It translates to CASSQDKLAGGNIQYF.

CDR3 sequence reads: CASSTYWGGANVLTF. The CDR3 DNA sequence: TGTGCCAGCAGTACTTATTGGGGCGGGGCCAACGTCCTGACTTTC. The chain is built from TRBV27 and TRBJ2-6; weak D call: TRBD1 (5 bases). Trimming left V 5 bases short and J 4 bases short, with 12 bases between. This CDR3 region has 15 residues. The germline V gene encodes CDR1 MNHEY and CDR2 SMNVEV (reference sequence).

This clone is a singleton in its sample. A much bigger clone sits one base away, suggesting this may be a read error. The J gene is TRBJ2-6, the V gene TRBV28, with D perhaps matching TRBD2 (7 bases). Looked up from germline, CDR1 is MDHEN and CDR2 is SYDVKM. The CDR3 runs 15 residues. In DNA, the CDR3 is TGTGCCAGCAGTTGGTTTGGTGGGGGGGCCAACGCCCTGACTTTC. This gives the protein CASSWFGGGANALTF.

CDR3 nucleotide sequence: TGTGCCAGCAGCCCACGGGTCGCGCCGTTGAGCTACAATGAGCAGTTCTTC. Protein: CASSPRVAPLSYNEQFF. The V gene is TRBV7-6, the J gene TRBJ2-1; D is unresolved. CDR1 SGHVS and CDR2 FNYEAQ come from the germline V gene. Trimming took 5 bases from V and 3 from J, leaving 20 bases between them. This CDR3 is built from 17 residues. Complete variable domain (other parts from reference TRBV7-6 and TRBJ2-1): GAGVSQSPRYKVTKRGQDVALRCDPISGHVSLYWYRQALGQGPEFLTYFNYEAQQDKSGLPNDRFSAERPEGSISTLTIQRTEQRDSAMYRCASSPRVAPLSYNEQFFGPGTRLTVL.

This chain links TRBV14 with TRBJ1-4; weak D call: TRBD1 (6 bases). Germline loops: CDR1 SGHDN, CDR2 FVKESK. Trimming took 1 base from V and 7 from J, leaving 13 bases between them. The length of the CDR3 is 15 residues. CDR3 loop: CASSQVPGVGEKLFF. The CDR3 nucleotides are TGTGCCAGCAGCCAAGTTCCAGGGGTGGGTGAAAAACTGTTTTTT.

V usage is TRBV19 and J usage is TRBJ2-1; D not certain. The V gene lost 5 bases and the J gene lost 0 bases, with 11 bases spanning the gap. The CDR3 consists of 15 residues. Germline CDR1 reads LNHDA; CDR2 reads SQIVND (reference sequence). The CDR3 bases are TGTGCCAGTAGTCCCTCTTGGAGCTCCTACAATGAGCAGTTCTTC. It yields the protein CASSPSWSSYNEQFF.

This clone was counted a few times. V is TRBV7-8 and J is TRBJ2-1; 9 bases fit TRBD2. Germline V gene data show CDR1 as SGHVS and CDR2 as FQNEAQ. The J segment lost 7 bases and the V segment lost 5 bases, leaving 6 bases of the junction unmatched. This CDR3 comprises 14 residues. In DNA form, the CDR3 reads TGTGCCAGCAGCCCCGGGACTAGCCGGAATGAGCAGTTCTTC. Translation: CASSPGTSRNEQFF.

A note on this clone: Different DNA sequences within this sample yield the same CDR3. The rearrangement joins TRBV7-9 to TRBJ1-5; no definite D call. The germline V gene encodes CDR1 SEHNR and CDR2 FQNEAQ (reference sequence). The CDR3 is 14 amino acids. The V and J ends lost 1 base and 3 bases respectively, with 7 bases between them. CDR3: CASSLDGYNQPQHF. CDR3 DNA sequence: TGTGCCAGCAGCTTAGACGGCTACAATCAGCCCCAGCATTTT.

As for this clone: This CDR3 is also generated by other DNA sequences in the sample. The rearrangement links TRBV7-2 to TRBJ2-2, with TRBD2 identical over 15 bases. CDR1 and CDR2 from the germline V gene are SGHTA and FQGNSA. The ends lost 1 base at V and 5 bases at J; junction bases unmatched: 2. This CDR3 contains 17 residues. The CDR3 DNA is TGTGCCAGCAGCTTAGTGGGACTAGCGGGAGGAACCGGGGAGCTGTTTTTT. This encodes CASSLVGLAGGTGELFF.

This clone appeared many times. The chain combines TRBV25-1 with TRBJ2-1; 10 bases are a match to TRBD1. The CDR3 spans 16 residues. Germline-derived CDR1 and CDR2 are MGHDK and SYGVNS. V shed 6 bases and J 6 bases; nucleotides not matched to a gene: 11. This CDR3 is CASRTSTGQGTNEQFF. CDR3 DNA sequence: TGTGCCAGCAGAACTTCAACGGGACAGGGGACCAATGAGCAGTTCTTC.

The CDR3 region is CASSKVLHDGYGYTF. CDR3 nucleotide sequence: TGTGCCAGCAGCAAAGTTCTTCACGACGGCTATGGCTACACCTTC. The chain recombines TRBV5-5 with TRBJ1-2, with no clear D. Trimming took off 4 bases at V and 4 bases at J, with 17 bases between the two ends. The germline gives CDR1 SGHKS, CDR2 YYEKEE (reference sequence). This CDR3 has 15 amino acids.